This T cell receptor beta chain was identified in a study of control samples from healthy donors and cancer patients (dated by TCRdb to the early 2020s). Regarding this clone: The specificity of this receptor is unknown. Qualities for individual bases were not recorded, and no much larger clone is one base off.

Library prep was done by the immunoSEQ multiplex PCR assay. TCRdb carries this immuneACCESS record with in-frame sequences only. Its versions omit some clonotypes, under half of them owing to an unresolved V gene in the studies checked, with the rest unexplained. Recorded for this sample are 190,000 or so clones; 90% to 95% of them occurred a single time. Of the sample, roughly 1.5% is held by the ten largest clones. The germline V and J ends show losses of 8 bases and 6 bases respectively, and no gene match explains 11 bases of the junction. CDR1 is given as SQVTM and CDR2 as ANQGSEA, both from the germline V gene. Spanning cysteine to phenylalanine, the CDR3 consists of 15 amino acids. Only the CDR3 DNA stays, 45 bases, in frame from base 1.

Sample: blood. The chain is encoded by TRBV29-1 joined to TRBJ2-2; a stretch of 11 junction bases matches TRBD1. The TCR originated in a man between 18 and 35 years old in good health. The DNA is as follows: TGCAGCTACGGACGGGACAGGGGGTTGTCCGGGGAGCTGTTTTTT. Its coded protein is CSYGRDRGLSGELFF.